Listed below are T cell receptor beta chains from one sample, sequenced in a study of blood T cell repertoires in COVID-19. Clones were sequenced by immunoSEQ multiplex PCR, and TCRdb holds only the in-frame ones, with some missing. The sample shows tens of thousands of clones, about 86% of them seen only once. Sequencing was done on a sample of peripheral blood. These receptors originate from a human donor in a cohort sampled during active COVID-19. Both conserved end residues are part of each CDR3. A D gene is named only where the DNA matches it firmly. Clone size is stated in some rows and not others, as once, few, many or a class when expanded.

clone_size j_call v_call d_call cdr3_aa cdr3_nt
- TRBJ2-7 TRBV10-3 - CAISESSYEQYF TGTGCCATCAGTGAGTCCAGCTACGAGCAGTACTTC
- TRBJ1-1 TRBV28 TRBD1 CASTVEGADTEAFF TGTGCCAGCACCGTAGAGGGGGCAGACACTGAAGCTTTCTTT
- TRBJ2-3 TRBV5-1 TRBD2 CASSQGLAGGLGDTQYF TGCGCCAGCAGCCAGGGACTAGCGGGGGGGCTGGGAGATACGCAGTATTTT
- TRBJ2-7 TRBV11-2 TRBD1 CASSPRQGGLYEQYF TGTGCCAGCAGCCCCAGACAGGGTGGACTCTACGAGCAGTACTTC
- TRBJ2-1 TRBV7-2 TRBD2 CASRPNSGSYEQFF TGTGCCAGCAGGCCCAATAGCGGGAGTTATGAGCAGTTCTTC
- TRBJ1-1 TRBV15 TRBD1 CATSRETGTGARAFF TGTGCCACCAGCAGAGAAACCGGGACAGGGGCCCGCGCTTTCTTT
- TRBJ2-7 TRBV4-3 TRBD1 CASSQERGRKGPTYEQYF TGCGCCAGCAGCCAAGAGAGGGGGCGAAAGGGACCAACCTACGAGCAGTACTTC
- TRBJ2-7 TRBV7-9 - CASSLGARSYEQYF TGTGCCAGCAGCTTAGGGGCCAGATCCTACGAGCAGTACTTC
- TRBJ1-5 TRBV20-1 - CSASADSNQPQHF TGCAGTGCTAGTGCAGATAGCAATCAGCCCCAGCATTTT
once TRBJ2-3 TRBV20-1 - CSASPSATDTQYF TGCAGTGCTAGTCCTAGCGCCACAGATACGCAGTATTTT
- TRBJ1-2 TRBV12-5 TRBD1 CASGLVPGTGGNYGYTF TGTGCTAGTGGTTTGGTACCTGGGACAGGGGGGAACTATGGCTACACCTTC
- TRBJ1-2 TRBV6-5 TRBD1 CASSYGTAPDGYTF TGTGCCAGCAGTTACGGGACAGCTCCTGATGGCTACACCTTC
- TRBJ1-3 TRBV23-1 TRBD1 CASSLGQGYSGNTIYF TGCGCCAGCAGTCTCGGACAGGGGTACTCTGGAAACACCATATATTTT
- TRBJ2-1 TRBV6-5 TRBD1 CASKRDRAPNEQFF TGTGCCAGCAAGCGGGACAGGGCTCCCAATGAGCAGTTCTTC
once TRBJ1-6 TRBV4-1 - CASSQSYNSPLHF TGCGCCAGCAGCCAATCATATAATTCACCCCTCCACTTT
- TRBJ1-2 TRBV12-5 TRBD1 CASGLGGTGSPDLSYGYTF TGTGCTAGTGGTTTGGGCGGGACAGGGTCGCCCGACCTCTCCTATGGCTACACCTTC
- TRBJ2-2 TRBV2 - CASRSQGMLIGELFF TGTGCCAGCAGGTCCCAGGGAATGCTAATCGGGGAGCTGTTTTTT
few TRBJ2-7 TRBV7-2 - CASSPPVRYEQYF TGTGCCAGCTCGCCTCCGGTTCGCTACGAGCAGTACTTC
few TRBJ1-1 TRBV6-1 - CASSDGTEAFF TGTGCCAGCAGTGACGGGACTGAAGCTTTCTTT
- TRBJ1-6 TRBV24-1 - CATSAGNNSPLHF TGTGCCACCAGCGCAGGGAACAATTCACCCCTCCACTTT
- TRBJ2-3 TRBV9 - CASSVVPSRGPTDTQYF TGTGCCAGCAGCGTAGTCCCTTCGCGGGGGCCCACAGATACGCAGTATTTT
medium-sized TRBJ1-5 TRBV10-2 - CASSESHSNQPQHF TGCGCCAGCAGTGAGTCCCATAGCAATCAGCCCCAGCATTTT
- TRBJ2-2 TRBV5-1 - CASSTSGGVTGELFF TGCGCCAGCAGCACCTCCGGGGGAGTCACCGGGGAGCTGTTTTTT
- TRBJ2-5 TRBV5-1 TRBD2 CASSPSQWTSGGEETQYF TGCGCCAGCAGCCCTAGCCAATGGACTAGCGGGGGGGAAGAGACCCAGTACTTC
- TRBJ1-1 TRBV4-1 - CASSQDTYTEAFF TGCGCCAGCAGCCAAGACACTTACACTGAAGCTTTCTTT